This entry lists 26 T cell receptor beta chains sequenced from one sample in a study of T cells after yellow fever vaccination. MiXCR, run by TCRdb on the 5' RACE reads, gives a single entry per CDR3 protein. The table lists about 310,000 distinct CDR3 sequences, 3.6% of them singletons. Material: PBMCs, obtained on the day of the yellow fever booster vaccination. These receptors were collected from a man aged 18 to 29 who received the YFV17D yellow fever vaccine.

There are many counts of this clonotype. The chain carries TRBV7-2 and TRBJ2-7; 7 bases match TRBD1. The junction had 11 bases not matched to a gene; V was cut back by 5 bases and J by 4 bases. The CDR3 runs to 15 residues. Germline assignment: CDR1 SGHTA and CDR2 FQGNSA. The chain's CDR3 is CASSRPRTGGYEQYV. DNA of the CDR3: TGTGCCAGCAGCCGGCCGAGGACAGGAGGTTACGAGCAGTACGTC.

This clonotype came up many times. The chain is built from TRBV7-2 and TRBJ1-2; no definite D call. Germline V gives CDR1 SGHTA, CDR2 FQGNSA. The CDR3 consists of 15 residues. V lost 2 bases to trimming and J lost 0 bases, with 10 bases between them. DNA for the CDR3: TGTGCCAGCAGCTTACGAGCCTTAGCTAACTATGGCTACACCTTC. Protein sequence: CASSLRALANYGYTF.

This clonotype was counted ten times or more. The chain recombines TRBV6-2 or TRBV6-3 with TRBJ2-5, with unresolved D. Germline V gene lookup returns CDR1 MNHEY and CDR2 SVGEGT. CDR3 length: 15 residues. Trimming removed 6 bases at V and 1 base at J, with 15 bases between. CDR3 residues: CASSSPHTGQETQYF. In DNA form, the CDR3 reads TGTGCCAGCAGCTCACCCCATACGGGCCAAGAGACCCAGTACTTC.

This clonotype has a count of ten or more. The V call is TRBV5-4, the J call TRBJ2-1, with 11 nucleotides matching TRBD2. Trimming cost V 4 bases and J 10 bases; bases outside gene matches: 10. Germline assignment: CDR1 SGHNT and CDR2 YYREEE (reference sequence). The CDR3 loop spans 15 amino acids. The CDR3 loop is CASSEGTSGALEQFF. The DNA for the CDR3 is TGTGCCAGCAGCGAAGGGACTAGCGGTGCCCTAGAGCAGTTCTTC.

The chain carries TRBV11-2 and TRBJ1-5, with D possibly TRBD1 on 5 matching bases. Germline-derived CDR1 and CDR2 are SGHAT and FQNNGV. The CDR3 extends over 14 amino acids. Trimming shortened V by 5 bases and J by 2 bases, and 10 bases separated the two germline ends. CDR3 in DNA: TGTGCCAGCAGCCGGGACGGCCGCAATCAGCCCCAGCATTTT. Amino acid sequence: CASSRDGRNQPQHF. The variable domain in full, completed from reference TRBV11-2 and TRBJ1-5, reads EAGVAQSPRYKIIEKRQSVAFWCNPISGHATLYWYQQILGQGPKLLIQFQNNGVVDDSQLPKDRFSAERLKGVDSTLKIQPAKLEDSAVYLCASSRDGRNQPQHFGDGTRLSIL.

This clonotype came up many times. The V gene is TRBV19, the J gene TRBJ1-1, with D unresolved. V was cut by 8 bases and J by 1 base, with 8 bases left in between. CDR3 size: 12 residues. Germline-derived CDR1 and CDR2 are LNHDA and SQIVND (reference sequence). CDR3: CASSRPNTEAFF. As DNA, the CDR3 is TGTGCCAGTTCGAGGCCGAACACTGAAGCTTTCTTT.

This clonotype was observed a few times. This chain links TRBV29-1 with TRBJ1-1; 10 bases are shared with TRBD1. From germline, CDR1 is SQVTM and CDR2 ANQGSEA. After removal of 6 bases from V and 4 bases from J, the junction contained 14 bases not matched to a gene. There are 16 residues in the CDR3. CDR3 sequence (DNA): TGCAGCGTCGTTCGGGACAGGGGCCGACGGGGCACTGAAGCTTTCTTT. This codes for CSVVRDRGRRGTEAFF.

Only a few counts were recorded for this clonotype. The CDR3 loop is CASSFQGGPGELFF. The CDR3 DNA sequence: TGCGCCAGCAGTTTTCAGGGGGGTCCCGGGGAGCTGTTTTTT. The chain uses TRBV5-1 and TRBJ2-2; tentatively, D is TRBD1 (7 bases). Trimming left V 5 bases short and J 6 bases short, with 14 bases between. Germline V lookup: CDR1 SGHRS, CDR2 YFSETQ. The CDR3 covers 14 residues.

This clonotype was picked up many times. The chain employs TRBV29-1 and TRBJ2-1; the D gene is possibly TRBD1 (5 bases). V shed 4 bases and J shed 4 bases, with 8 bases lying between them. CDR1 and CDR2 (germline): SQVTM, ANQGSEA. This CDR3 comprises 12 residues. DNA of the CDR3: TGCAGCGTTGGAGGACAATACAATGAGCAGTTCTTC. Its protein product is CSVGGQYNEQFF.

A few counts support this clonotype. This sequence joins TRBV5-1 and TRBJ1-2; D possibly corresponds to TRBD1 (5 bases). V lost 1 base and J lost 6, with 13 bases in between. CDR1 is SGHRS and CDR2 is YFSETQ in the germline V gene. This CDR3 spans 14 amino acids. CDR3 amino acids: CASSLLGIGDGYTF. The CDR3 DNA reads TGCGCCAGCAGCTTGTTAGGAATAGGGGATGGCTACACCTTC.

The chain uses TRBV10-3 and TRBJ2-7, with TRBD1 identical over 8 bases. V lost 6 bases to trimming and J lost 3 bases; unmatched junction nucleotides: 10. Germline CDR1 and CDR2: ENHRY and SYGVKD. The CDR3 is made up of 15 amino acids. In nucleotides, the CDR3 is TGTGCCATCAGGGACTCGACAGGGGACTTCTACGAGCAGTACTTC. Protein product: CAIRDSTGDFYEQYF.

The sample holds many counts of this clonotype. The J gene is TRBJ2-2, the V gene TRBV9; the D is unclear. Trimming took off 2 bases at V and 5 bases at J, with 7 bases between the two ends. Germline V gene sequence: CDR1 SGDLS, CDR2 YYNGEE. This CDR3 region has 13 residues. For the CDR3, the DNA is TGTGCCAGCAGCGTTTTCGGAACCGGGGAGCTGTTTTTT. Protein sequence: CASSVFGTGELFF.

This clonotype has only a few counts. The rearrangement links TRBV7-2 to TRBJ1-2; D not certain. The V end lost 1 base, the J end lost 4 bases, and 10 bases lay between the germline ends. From germline, CDR1 is SGHTA and CDR2 FQGNSA. The CDR3 totals 14 residues. DNA of the CDR3: TGTGCCAGCAGCTTAGGTCCACGGTTCTATGGCTACACCTTC. It encodes CASSLGPRFYGYTF.

This clonotype has a count of ten or more. V gene TRBV5-1 combines with J gene TRBJ1-1, with a weak D call TRBD1 (5 bases). The V end lost 6 bases, the J end lost 2 bases, and 14 bases lay between the germline ends. From germline, CDR1 is SGHRS and CDR2 YFSETQ. The CDR3 is made up of 14 amino acids. The CDR3 reads CASTKGRPNTEAFF. CDR3 DNA sequence: TGCGCCAGCACGAAGGGGAGACCCAACACTGAAGCTTTCTTT.

This clonotype was seen repeatedly, ten times or more. The chain joins TRBV5-1 to TRBJ2-5; a weak D match, TRBD2 (7 bases). CDR1 and CDR2 from the germline V gene are SGHRS and YFSETQ. The CDR3 contains 14 residues. Trimming pared 4 bases from V and 3 bases from J, leaving 13 bases between. CDR3 sequence: CASSRGTIEETQYF. The DNA for the CDR3 is TGCGCCAGCAGCAGGGGGACTATCGAAGAGACCCAGTACTTC.

This clonotype was seen ten or more times. This sequence joins TRBV7-2 and TRBJ1-4; D is ambiguous. The CDR3 totals 17 residues. The V end was cut by 6 bases, the J end by 0 bases, with 17 bases between. CDR1 and CDR2 from the germline V gene are SGHTA and FQGNSA. CDR3 DNA sequence: TGTGCCAGCAGGATAGACGGGGATTCAGCAACTAATGAAAAACTGTTTTTT. Translating gives CASRIDGDSATNEKLFF.

Many counts were recorded for this clonotype. This chain connects TRBV5-1 to TRBJ1-2; D remains ambiguous. V gave up 4 bases and J gave up 4 bases, with 17 bases separating them. The CDR3 extends over 15 amino acids. Germline CDR1 is SGHRS and CDR2 is YFSETQ. This chain's CDR3 is CASSPDGPPLYGYTF. The DNA for the CDR3 is TGCGCCAGCAGCCCGGACGGTCCCCCGCTCTATGGCTACACCTTC.

The rearrangement uses TRBV7-3 and TRBJ2-6; 7 bases align to TRBD1. The CDR3 is made up of 23 amino acids. The V segment lost 0 bases and the J segment 0 bases; nucleotides outside the gene matches: 20. Per germline, CDR1 SGHTA and CDR2 FQGTGA. The CDR3 sequence is CASSLTILTQLVGQASGANVLTF. In DNA, the CDR3 is TGTGCCAGCAGCTTAACGATTCTCACTCAACTAGTTGGACAGGCCTCTGGGGCCAACGTCCTGACTTTC.

This clonotype was recorded many times. This chain uses TRBV4-1 with TRBJ2-3; D uncertain. The CDR3 contains 11 residues. Germline V gene sequence: CDR1 MGHRA, CDR2 YSYEKL. V was pared by 4 bases and J by 9 bases, with 8 bases between. CDR3 in amino acids: CASSPPGTQYF. The DNA for the CDR3 is TGCGCCAGCAGCCCCCCCGGAACGCAGTATTTT.

This clonotype was found a few times. The genes are TRBV6-5 and TRBJ1-6, with 7 bases aligning to TRBD1. Looked up from germline, CDR1 is MNHEY and CDR2 is SVGAGI. CDR3 length: 19 residues. V trimming: 3 bases; J trimming: 0 bases; junction bases outside the gene matches: 11. CDR3 bases: TGTGCCAGCAGTTATTACCTTAGACAGGGAAGCTCCTATAATTCACCCCTCCACTTT. Amino acids: CASSYYLRQGSSYNSPLHF.

A few counts support this clonotype. CDR3 protein: CASSLDRGTGANYGYTF. The CDR3 coding sequence is TGTGCCAGCAGCTTGGATAGGGGGACGGGAGCTAACTATGGCTACACCTTC. The chain combines TRBV5-5 with TRBJ1-2, with a tentative D call TRBD1 (6 bases). Trimming left V 0 bases short and J 0 bases short, with 15 bases between. This CDR3 has 17 residues. In germline, CDR1 is SGHKS, CDR2 YYEKEE (reference sequence).

This clonotype was detected only a few times. The gene calls are TRBV7-2 and TRBJ2-7; unclear D gene. CDR1 is SGHTA and CDR2 is FQGNSA in the germline V gene. This CDR3 has 14 amino acids. Trimming took off 1 base at V and 1 base at J, with 8 bases between the two ends. The CDR3 DNA reads TGTGCCAGCAGCTTAGACCAACGATCCTACGAGCAGTACTTC. It encodes CASSLDQRSYEQYF.

The chain recombines TRBV6-5 with TRBJ1-2; 9 bases are a match to TRBD1. Germline loops: CDR1 MNHEY, CDR2 SVGAGI. This CDR3 contains 15 residues. Trimming removed 2 bases from V and 6 bases from J; junction bases left unmatched: 7. The CDR3 DNA is TGTGCCAGCAGTTACCTCCGAGACAGGGGGAATGGCTACACCTTC. Encoded protein: CASSYLRDRGNGYTF.

Ten or more counts support this clonotype. The gene calls are TRBV4-3 and TRBJ2-1; D is possibly TRBD1 or TRBD2 (5 bases each). Germline V gene lookup returns CDR1 LGHNA and CDR2 YSLEER. Trimming pared 0 bases from V and 1 base from J, leaving 13 bases between. This CDR3 has 17 amino acids. This CDR3 reads CASSQDLQWGSYNEQFF. The CDR3 nucleotides are TGCGCCAGCAGCCAAGATCTTCAATGGGGGTCCTACAATGAGCAGTTCTTC.

This chain links TRBV4-3 with TRBJ2-1, with 7 positions matching TRBD2. Germline V gives CDR1 LGHNA, CDR2 YSLEER. CDR3 length equals 14 residues. J was trimmed by 7 bases and V by 6 bases; bases with no gene match: 9. CDR3 in DNA: TGCGCCAGCAGTCAAACTTTGCGGGGGAATGAGCAGTTCTTC. It yields the protein CASSQTLRGNEQFF.

Many counts were recorded for this clonotype. V and J are TRBV29-1 and TRBJ2-3; TRBD1 agrees at 10 bases. V was pared by 6 bases and J by 3 bases, with 3 bases of the junction left unmatched. The CDR3 sequence is 13 residues long. From germline, CDR1 is SQVTM and CDR2 ANQGSEA. The CDR3 DNA follows: TGCAGCGTCGACAGGGGGCTGACAGATACGCAGTATTTT. Translation gives CSVDRGLTDTQYF.